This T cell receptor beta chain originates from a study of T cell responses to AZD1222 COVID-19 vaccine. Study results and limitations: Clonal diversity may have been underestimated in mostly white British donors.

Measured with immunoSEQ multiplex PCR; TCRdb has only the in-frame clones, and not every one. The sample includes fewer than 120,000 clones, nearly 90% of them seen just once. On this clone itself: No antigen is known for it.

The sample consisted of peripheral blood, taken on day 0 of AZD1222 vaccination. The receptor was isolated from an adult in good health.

The CDR3 region has the DNA TGTGCCAGCAGCCAACGGGGGGCTAATGAAAAACTGTTTTTT. Translation: CASSQRGANEKLFF. This chain connects TRBV3-1 (or the pseudogene TRBV3-2) to TRBJ1-4; a possible D gene is TRBD1 (5 bases). CDR1 and CDR2 from the germline V gene are LGHDT and YNNKEL (reference sequence). CDR3 length equals 14 residues. V shed 2 bases and J shed 3 bases, with 7 bases lying between them.